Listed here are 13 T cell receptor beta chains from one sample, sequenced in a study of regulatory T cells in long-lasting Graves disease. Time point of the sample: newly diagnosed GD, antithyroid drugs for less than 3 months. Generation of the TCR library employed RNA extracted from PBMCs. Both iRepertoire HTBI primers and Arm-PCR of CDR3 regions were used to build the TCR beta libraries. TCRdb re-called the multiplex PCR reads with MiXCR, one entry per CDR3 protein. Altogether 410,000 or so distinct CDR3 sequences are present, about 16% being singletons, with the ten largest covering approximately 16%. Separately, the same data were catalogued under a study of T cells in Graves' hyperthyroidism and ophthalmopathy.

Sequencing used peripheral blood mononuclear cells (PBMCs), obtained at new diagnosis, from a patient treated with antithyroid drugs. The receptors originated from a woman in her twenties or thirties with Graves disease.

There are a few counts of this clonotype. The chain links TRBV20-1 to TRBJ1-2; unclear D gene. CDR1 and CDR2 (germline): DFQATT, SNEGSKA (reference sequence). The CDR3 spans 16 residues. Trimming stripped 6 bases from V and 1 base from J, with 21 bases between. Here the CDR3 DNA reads TGCAGTGCCGTTAACCGCCGGGTACTTAGTAACTATGGCTACACCTTC. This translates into CSAVNRRVLSNYGYTF.

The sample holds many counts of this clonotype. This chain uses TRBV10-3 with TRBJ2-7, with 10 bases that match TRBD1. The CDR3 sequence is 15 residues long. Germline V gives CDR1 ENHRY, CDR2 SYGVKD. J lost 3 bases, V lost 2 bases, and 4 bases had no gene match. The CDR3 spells CAISEAGQGNYEQYF. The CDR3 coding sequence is TGTGCCATCAGTGAGGCGGGACAGGGGAACTACGAGCAGTACTTC.

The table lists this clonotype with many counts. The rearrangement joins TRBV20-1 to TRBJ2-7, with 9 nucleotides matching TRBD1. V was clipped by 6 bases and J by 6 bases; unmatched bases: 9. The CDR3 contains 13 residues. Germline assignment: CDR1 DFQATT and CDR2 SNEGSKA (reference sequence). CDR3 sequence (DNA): TGCAGTGCGGGGACAGGGTTTTCCCTCGAGCAGTACTTC. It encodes CSAGTGFSLEQYF.

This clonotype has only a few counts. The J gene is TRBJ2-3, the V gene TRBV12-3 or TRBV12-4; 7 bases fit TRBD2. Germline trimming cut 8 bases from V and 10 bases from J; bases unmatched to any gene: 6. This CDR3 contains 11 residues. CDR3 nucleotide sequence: TGTGCCAGCGGATCTAGCGGACCGCAGTATTTT. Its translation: CASGSSGPQYF.

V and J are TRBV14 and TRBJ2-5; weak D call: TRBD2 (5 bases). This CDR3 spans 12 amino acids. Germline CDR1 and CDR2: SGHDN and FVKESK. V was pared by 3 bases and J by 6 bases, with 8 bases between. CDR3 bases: TGTGCCAGCAGCCAGGGAGTAAAGACCCAGTACTTC. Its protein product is CASSQGVKTQYF.

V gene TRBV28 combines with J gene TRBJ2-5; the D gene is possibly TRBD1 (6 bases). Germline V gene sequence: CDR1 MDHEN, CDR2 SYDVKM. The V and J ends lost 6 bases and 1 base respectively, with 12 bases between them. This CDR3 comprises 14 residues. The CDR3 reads CASSSGDTQETQYF. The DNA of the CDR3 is TGTGCCAGCAGCAGTGGGGACACCCAAGAGACCCAGTACTTC.

CDR3 protein: CAISDKGTLAIEQFF. The CDR3 coding sequence is TGTGCCATCAGTGATAAGGGGACGCTAGCGATTGAGCAGTTCTTC. The chain has TRBV10-3 and TRBJ2-1, with D possibly matching TRBD2 (6 bases). The CDR3 has 15 amino acids. The V end was cut by 3 bases, the J end by 9 bases, with 18 bases between. Germline lookup yields CDR1 ENHRY and CDR2 SYGVKD.

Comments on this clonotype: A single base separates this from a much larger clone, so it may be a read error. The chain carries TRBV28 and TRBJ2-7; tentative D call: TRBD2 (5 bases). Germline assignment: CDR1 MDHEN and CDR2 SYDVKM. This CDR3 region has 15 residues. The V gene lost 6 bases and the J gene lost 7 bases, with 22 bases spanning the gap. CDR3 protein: CASSPGSYSYNEQYF. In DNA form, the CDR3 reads TGTGCCAGCAGCCCTGGGAGTTACTCCTACAATGAGCAGTACTTC.

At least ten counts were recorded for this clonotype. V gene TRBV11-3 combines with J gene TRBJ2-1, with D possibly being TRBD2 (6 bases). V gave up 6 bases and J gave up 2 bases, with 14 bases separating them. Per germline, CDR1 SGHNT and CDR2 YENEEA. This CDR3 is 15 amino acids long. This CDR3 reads CASSPVGGTYNEQFF. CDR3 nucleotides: TGTGCCAGCAGTCCGGTTGGGGGGACCTACAATGAGCAGTTCTTC. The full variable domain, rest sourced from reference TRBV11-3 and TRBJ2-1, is EAGVVQSPRYKIIEKKQPVAFWCNPISGHNTLYWYLQNLGQGPELLIRYENEEAVDDSQLPKDRFSAERLKGVDSTLKIQPAELGDSAVYLCASSPVGGTYNEQFFGPGTRLTVL.

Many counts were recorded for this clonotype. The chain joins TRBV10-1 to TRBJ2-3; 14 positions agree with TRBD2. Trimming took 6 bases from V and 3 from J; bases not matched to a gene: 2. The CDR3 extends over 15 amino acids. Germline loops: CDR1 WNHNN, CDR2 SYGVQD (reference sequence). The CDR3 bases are TGCGCCAGCAGCTGGACTAGCGGGAGGACAGATACGCAGTATTTT. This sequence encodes CASSWTSGRTDTQYF.

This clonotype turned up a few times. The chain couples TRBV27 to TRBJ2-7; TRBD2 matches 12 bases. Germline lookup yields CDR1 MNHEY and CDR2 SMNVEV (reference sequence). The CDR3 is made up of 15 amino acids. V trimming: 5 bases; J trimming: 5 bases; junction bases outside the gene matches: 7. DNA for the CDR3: TGTGCCAGCAGTCTCAGACTAGCGGGAGCCAACGAGCAGTACTTC. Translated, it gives CASSLRLAGANEQYF.

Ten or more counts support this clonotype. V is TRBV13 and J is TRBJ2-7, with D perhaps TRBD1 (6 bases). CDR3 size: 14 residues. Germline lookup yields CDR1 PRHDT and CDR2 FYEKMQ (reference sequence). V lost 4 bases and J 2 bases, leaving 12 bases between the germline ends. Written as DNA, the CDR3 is TGTGCCAGCAGCTCGGACAGAACAGCCTACGAGCAGTACTTC. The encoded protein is CASSSDRTAYEQYF.

CDR3 nucleotide sequence: TGCGCCAGCAGCTTGGCCACTCCCGGTACTAGCGGGAGTCGACGGCAAGAGACCCAGTACTTC. The encoded protein is CASSLATPGTSGSRRQETQYF. V usage is TRBV5-1 and J usage is TRBJ2-5, with 11 bases that match TRBD2. Germline values: CDR1 SGHRS, CDR2 YFSETQ. This CDR3 has 21 amino acids. After removal of 0 bases from V and 2 bases from J, the junction contained 18 bases not matched to a gene.